Given below is one T cell receptor beta chain in context. The junction had 7 bases not matched to a gene; V was cut back by 4 bases and J by 1 base. This CDR3 region has 15 residues. Germline CDR1 and CDR2: SGHTA and FQGNSA. The record originates from a study of cytomegalovirus exposure and HLA in healthy donors. Using immunoSEQ multiplex PCR, the repertoire was profiled, and TCRdb retains in-frame clones only, with some absent. This sample has approximately 220,000 clones, with around nine tenths found just once. The V call is TRBV7-2, the J call TRBJ2-7; 7 bases fit TRBD2. Sequencing used PBMCs. The receptor comes from a young man in good health and CMV-seronegative. CDR3 sequence: CASSWGGTDSYEQYF. CDR3 nucleotides: TGTGCCAGCAGCTGGGGGGGGACGGATTCCTACGAGCAGTACTTC.